This T cell receptor beta chain was profiled in a study of cytomegalovirus exposure and HLA in healthy donors (dated by TCRdb to the late 2010s). Looking at the study overall: In an earlier analysis of approximately 500 of the donors, approximately 260 Gb of sequence data and 117 million unique TCR beta sequences from 150 million to 200 million T cells were reported. HLA typing included class I and class II loci at four-digit resolution. In a later genetic analysis, genome-wide SNP genotypes for about 55% of the roughly 670 donors were used, and that subset was treated as a discovery cohort. Typing coverage varied by locus: roughly 620-630 donors for A, B, C, DRB1 and DQB1; roughly 520 for DQA1; 600 to 610 for DPA1; about 450 for DPB1. The study combined high-throughput TCR immunosequencing, statistical association of individual TCRs with disease status, and machine learning to predict cytomegalovirus infection status. An early release covering more than 500 HLA-typed donors comprised approximately 300 gigabases of sequencing data and roughly 86 million unique TCR sequences. Alongside the repertoire data, information on donor age, sex, ethnicity and CMV serostatus was compiled. The genetic ancestry cluster associated with self-reported Caucasian donors included roughly four fifths of the roughly 400 genotyped donors. About five DR-DQ haplotypes were handled as single units for association and clustering because linkage in the cohort was strong. In the later analysis, no new phenotypic data were used to find candidate immune exposures; instead, reliance was placed on TCR beta sequences and their occurrence across donors. Among 300 to 450 genotyped donors of the cohort, an average of around 240,000 unique TCR beta nucleotide sequences were sequenced per donor, approximately 20% of them non-productive. The aim of the study was to test whether cataloging public T cell receptors could identify signatures of past pathogen exposure. A separate validation cohort of roughly 120 different subjects was used in addition to the 666-subject first cohort. The T cell repertoires of around 670 subjects were profiled by immunosequencing and related to cytomegalovirus serostatus. All discovery cohort repertoires had been generated on a single sequencing platform. To decide whether each TCR beta V gene segment behaved as functional or pseudogenic, an earlier analysis of approximately 600 of the donors relied on high-throughput TCR beta sequencing. To study patterns of TCR occurrence, a later analysis re-analyzed previously published TCR beta repertoires from more than 550 donors and added high-resolution HLA genotyping.

Library prep was done by the immunoSEQ multiplex PCR assay. The multiplex PCR relied on a mix of 60 forward primers for TCR Vbeta segments and 13 reverse primers for TCR Jbeta segments. A multiplex PCR assay on genomic DNA amplified the CDR3 region of rearranged TCR beta genes. Amplified TCR beta libraries were sequenced as 87-base-pair reads on the Illumina HiSeq System. The authors processed their data as follows. In a later analysis, roughly 80 million unique TCR beta chains were counted across the 650 to 700 repertoires, and roughly 11 million of these chains were shared by at least two donors. Raw reads were error-corrected and collapsed into unique sequences with a nearest-neighbor algorithm that merged closely related sequences to remove PCR and sequencing errors. Alignment of CDR3 sequences to IMGT reference sequences was used to assign V, D and J gene segments. For a sequence to be retained, at least a six-nucleotide match to both a V gene segment and a J gene segment was required. Rearrangements were classified as productive when the CDR3 lacked stop codons and remained in frame with V and J, and all other rearrangements were classified as non-productive. CDR3 was defined by IMGT convention, running from the second conserved V-encoded cysteine to the conserved J-encoded phenylalanine. The earlier analysis of roughly 590 of the donors excluded sequences that lacked an unambiguous match to a single V gene segment. In an earlier analysis of 587 of the donors, V segments were called functional above 56.7% productive rearrangements and were called segregating when the between-donor standard deviation exceeded 5%. A statistical classification framework was built to diagnose cytomegalovirus status from the catalog of TCR beta chain sequences. V and J gene assignment, in a later analysis, came from comparing TCR nucleotide sequences with IMGT/GENE-DB human TR gene sequences. A later analysis assigned CDR3 sequences and most-parsimonious VDJ recombination scenarios with the TCRdist pipeline. A later analysis defined each TCR beta chain by its CDR3 amino acid sequence plus V-gene family, and excluded reads lacking a unique V-gene family. A later analysis removed several hundred highly shared, low-generation-probability nucleotide sequences to deal with suspected cross-contamination and a sequencing artifact. For each public chain, a later analysis derived a clonal expansion index from normalized ranks of inferred template counts within each repertoire. In a later analysis, generation probabilities were computed using a VDJ recombination model fitted to out-of-frame rearrangements, and the results were checked against IGoR. A later analysis scored TCR-TCR, TCR-HLA and TCR-CMV co-occurrence with hypergeometric tests, applying a repertoire-size bias correction to TCR pairs. False discovery rates were estimated in a later analysis by permuting HLA or CMV assignments 20 times. In a later analysis, co-occurring TCRs were grouped using DBSCAN, and TCRdist sequence similarity was added for clustering within HLA-allele-positive subsets. Co-occurrence clustering excluded repertoires with fewer than 30,000 or more than 120,000 public chains, plus five with anomalous nucleotide sharing. In TCRdb, the immuneACCESS table is reduced to in-frame sequences with V and J assigned. These tables do not hold every clone; where another copy was compared, an unresolved V gene accounts for under half, and the others remain unexplained. The V and J calls and the clone size are those of that table, but D and trimming were determined from the DNA. Within this sample are under 300,000 clones, with roughly 86% of them counted one time only. The ten largest clonotypes hold approximately 2% of the sample.

Details on this clone: The target of this receptor is not known. Qualities for individual bases were not recorded, and no much larger clone is one base off.

The germline V gene encodes CDR1 MNHEY and CDR2 SMNVEV (reference sequence). Trimming removed 4 bases from V and 0 bases from J; the gene matches leave 7 bases unexplained. From the cysteine up to the phenylalanine, the CDR3 has a length of 17 residues. Just CDR3 DNA is preserved here, 51 bases in frame from base 1. The study at large found these results: Because some donors lacked HLA typing at each locus, the association tests relied only on the typed subset. Broadly in line with IMGT annotations, most TCR beta V segments showed up in productive rearrangements about 87% or about 30% of the time in an earlier analysis of 450 to 750 of the donors. Because counts were too low, fewer than 20 rarely observed V segments, including chromosome 9 orphons, were excluded from the earlier analysis of 587 of the donors. A further reported finding was that TCR beta sequences accurately predicted the HLA-A and HLA-B alleles for most subjects in the first cohort. The sequencing pipeline was judged likely to have produced a cluster of highly shared sequence variants as a technical artifact. The only immune exposure information available for the cohort was CMV serostatus. This cohort had only TCR beta chains sequenced, and the lack of alpha or paired-chain data limited which features could be detected. Strong co-occurrence of HLA alleles, especially DR and DQ, made assigning TCR associations to individual alleles difficult. According to a later analysis, parvovirus B19, influenza, CMV and Epstein-Barr virus appeared linked to several top co-occurrence clusters. A total of 150 or so TCR beta chains were listed by the study as associated with cytomegalovirus. A later genetic analysis associated a missense DCLRE1C variant with V-gene and J-gene trimming of TCR beta chains, and an independent cohort replicated the association. Compared with the roughly 670-donor mean, donors in an Asian-associated ancestry cluster had fewer N-insertions in productive TCRs, according to a later genetic analysis. A later analysis associated roughly 17,000 TCR beta sequences with specific HLA alleles at a false discovery rate of 0.05. Roughly uniform sequencing depth across donors was assumed in presence/absence analyses, although this assumption may not hold. A few of the identified cytomegalovirus-associated TCR beta chains were confirmed in vitro to be specific for cytomegalovirus antigens. In a later analysis, HLA-associated TCR beta chains showed more clonal expansion and lower generation probabilities than non-associated chains that were equally common. Linkage disequilibrium might explain the correlated functional status among segregating V segments, but an unknown experimental factor could not be excluded. In a later analysis, most CMV-associated TCR beta chains were found to appear HLA-restricted, with HLA associations seemingly driven largely by CMV exposure. Most TCR sequences were observed very rarely across donors, whereas some public TCRs were present in many individuals. In both the original and validation cohorts, the classifier was reported to diagnose cytomegalovirus status with high specificity and sensitivity. A later analysis found that TCR association rates varied across HLA loci, with DRB1 alleles showing the most associated TCRs and HLA-C alleles the fewest. Some IMGT-functional V segments, including TRBV6-2 and TRBV6-3, could not be told apart with the 87-base-pair reads, so those segments were excluded. It was suggested by the authors that the approach could potentially be generalized to other disease states and immunological phenotypes.

The cohort was made up of 500 to 850 healthy bone marrow donors. At the time of sampling, all cohort members were nominally healthy, though unrecorded immune exposures were likely present. The donor was CMV seropositive and was included in the group of approximately 310 seropositive cohort members. Every donor gave a peripheral blood sample, and the peripheral blood mononuclear cells from that sample were used for TCR beta sequencing. The Qiagen DNeasy Blood Extraction Kit was used to extract genomic DNA from the blood cell samples. The clonotype originates from a woman between 40 and 55 years old in good health and CMV-seropositive. Sequenced input: PBMCs. The rearranged chain carries TRBV27 and TRBJ2-1; TRBD2 aligns with 9 central bases. The CDR3 reads CASSSPTSGYSYNEQFF. The DNA is TGTGCCAGCAGTTCCCCGACTAGCGGTTACTCCTACAATGAGCAGTTCTTC.